Reported below is one T cell receptor beta chain. This sample stems from a study of shared clonotypes between healthy human individuals. The germline CDR1 and CDR2 sequences are SGHRS and YFSETQ. The V and J ends lost 4 bases and 0 bases respectively, with 11 bases between them. The CDR3 runs 15 residues. TCRdb's copy holds only in-frame clones and misses some; the assay was immunoSEQ multiplex PCR. The table lists millions of clones, 95% of them singletons. The receptor was isolated from a man aged 18-30 years in good health. This sequence joins TRBV5-1 and TRBJ1-3; D not resolved. Sequencing input: naive CD4+ T cells sorted from blood. As to subset: CD45RA+ positively selected. CDR3: CASSAESFSGNTIYF. In DNA form, the CDR3 reads TGCGCCAGCAGCGCGGAGAGTTTCTCTGGAAACACCATATATTTT. The whole variable domain, remainder taken from reference TRBV5-1 and TRBJ1-3, is KAGVTQTPRYLIKTRGQQVTLSCSPISGHRSVSWYQQTPGQGLQFLFEYFSETQRNKGNFPGRFSGRQFSNSRSEMNVSTLELGDSALYLCASSAESFSGNTIYFGEGSWLTVV.